This T cell receptor beta chain emerged from a study of cytomegalovirus exposure and HLA in healthy donors (dated by TCRdb to 2017 to 2019). Background on the whole study: An earlier analysis of several hundred of the donors reported approximately 290 Gb of sequence data and more than 90 million unique TCR beta sequences from about 200 million T cells. An early release covering some 640 HLA-typed donors comprised 300 to 350 gigabases of sequencing data and some 79 million unique TCR sequences. The genetic ancestry cluster associated with self-reported Caucasian donors included 80% to 90% of the 398 genotyped donors. The study aimed to test whether signatures of past pathogen exposure could be identified by cataloging public T cell receptors. Using immunosequencing, the study profiled T cell repertoires from about 620 subjects and related those repertoires to cytomegalovirus serostatus. In addition to the first cohort of roughly 670 subjects, a separate validation cohort of 120 different subjects was used. High-throughput TCR immunosequencing, statistical association of individual TCRs with disease status, and machine learning were combined to predict cytomegalovirus infection status. A later analysis re-analyzed previously published TCR beta repertoires from roughly 630 donors and added high-resolution HLA genotyping to study TCR occurrence patterns. In the later analysis, no new phenotypic data were used to find candidate immune exposures; instead, reliance was placed on TCR beta sequences and their occurrence across donors. An earlier analysis of around 580 of the donors used high-throughput TCR beta sequencing to judge whether each TCR beta V gene segment behaved as functional or pseudogenic. Alongside the repertoire data, information on donor age, sex, ethnicity and CMV serostatus was compiled. A later genetic analysis used genome-wide SNP genotypes for about 65% of the 666 donors, treating that subset as a discovery cohort. Every repertoire in the discovery cohort had been generated on one and the same sequencing platform. Both class I and class II loci were covered by HLA typing, at four-digit resolution. The number of donors typed differed by locus, with 629-630 for A, B, C, DRB1 and DQB1, approximately 500 for DQA1, 600 to 610 for DPA1, and around 460 for DPB1. Roughly five DR-DQ haplotypes were handled as single units for association and clustering because linkage in the cohort was strong. Across about 370 genotyped donors of the cohort, an average of approximately 220,000 unique TCR beta nucleotide sequences per donor were sequenced, and roughly 20% of those sequences were non-productive.

The cohort was made up of approximately 670 healthy bone marrow donors. At the time of sampling, all cohort members were nominally healthy, though unrecorded immune exposures were likely present. The donor was CMV seropositive and belonged to the group of around 300 seropositive cohort members. Every donor gave a peripheral blood sample, and the peripheral blood mononuclear cells from that sample were used for TCR beta sequencing. Genomic DNA extraction from the blood cell samples was performed with the Qiagen DNeasy Blood Extraction Kit. What the research found in general, with its limitations: The authors suggested that the approach could potentially be generalized to other disease states and immunological phenotypes. According to a later analysis, parvovirus B19, influenza, CMV and Epstein-Barr virus appeared linked to several top co-occurrence clusters. Strong co-occurrence of HLA alleles, especially DR and DQ, made assigning TCR associations to individual alleles difficult. For the cohort, immune exposure information was limited to CMV serostatus. A later analysis found that TCR association rates varied across HLA loci, with DRB1 alleles showing the most associated TCRs and HLA-C alleles the fewest. A group of highly shared sequence variants was considered likely to be a technical artifact of the sequencing pipeline. Most TCR sequences were observed very rarely across donors, whereas some public TCRs were present in many individuals. A few of the identified cytomegalovirus-associated TCR beta chains were confirmed in vitro to be specific for cytomegalovirus antigens. Most CMV-associated TCR beta chains appeared to be HLA-restricted in a later analysis, and the HLA associations seemed to be driven largely by CMV exposure. An association between a missense DCLRE1C variant and V-gene and J-gene trimming of TCR beta chains was found in a later genetic analysis and replicated in an independent cohort. In a later analysis, HLA-associated TCR beta chains were found to be more clonally expanded and to have lower generation probabilities than equally common non-associated chains. In an earlier analysis of roughly 500 of the donors, most TCR beta V segments appeared in productive rearrangements about 87% or about 30% of the time, broadly matching IMGT annotations. A total of fewer than 200 TCR beta chains were listed by the study as associated with cytomegalovirus. Because some donors lacked HLA typing at each locus, the association tests relied only on the typed subset. Sequencing depth was assumed to be roughly uniform across donors in the presence/absence analyses, though that assumption may not hold. In a later genetic analysis, fewer N-insertions in productive TCRs were reported among donors in an Asian-associated ancestry cluster than the approximately 710-donor mean. A further reported finding was that TCR beta sequences accurately predicted the HLA-A and HLA-B alleles for most subjects in the first cohort. In both the original and validation cohorts, the classifier was reported to diagnose cytomegalovirus status with high specificity and sensitivity. Correlated functional status among segregating V segments might reflect linkage disequilibrium, but an unknown experimental factor could not be ruled out. This cohort had only TCR beta chains sequenced, and the lack of alpha or paired-chain data limited which features could be detected. Because counts were too low, more than 15 rarely observed V segments, including chromosome 9 orphons, were excluded from the earlier analysis of under 650 of the donors. In a later analysis, over 15,000 TCR beta sequences were associated with specific HLA alleles at a false discovery rate of 0.05. The 87-base-pair reads could not distinguish some IMGT-functional V segments, including TRBV6-2 and TRBV6-3, so those segments were excluded.

The library was built by means of the immunoSEQ multiplex PCR assay. For the multiplex PCR, a mixture combining 60 forward primers for TCR Vbeta segments and 13 reverse primers for TCR Jbeta segments was used. The CDR3 region of rearranged TCR beta genes was amplified from genomic DNA by a multiplex PCR assay. Amplified TCR beta libraries were sequenced as 87-base-pair reads on the Illumina HiSeq System. In the source study's methods: Across the 500 to 750 repertoires, a later analysis counted roughly 84 million unique TCR beta chains, around 11 million of which were shared by at least two donors. A nearest-neighbor algorithm error-corrected the raw reads and collapsed the reads into unique sequences, merging closely related sequences to remove PCR and sequencing errors. To assign V, D and J gene segments, CDR3 sequences were aligned to IMGT reference sequences. For a sequence to be retained, at least a six-nucleotide match to both a V gene segment and a J gene segment was required. Rearrangements were classified as productive when the CDR3 lacked stop codons and remained in frame with V and J, and all other rearrangements were classified as non-productive. Following IMGT convention, CDR3 was defined as the stretch from the second conserved V-encoded cysteine to the conserved J-encoded phenylalanine. Sequences without an unambiguous match to a single V gene segment were excluded from the earlier analysis of a few hundred of the donors. An earlier analysis of a few hundred of the donors classified V segments as functional when productive rearrangements were above 56.7% and as segregating when the standard deviation between donors was above 5%. To diagnose cytomegalovirus status from the catalog of TCR beta chain sequences, a statistical classification framework was built. A later analysis assigned V and J genes by comparing TCR nucleotide sequences with IMGT/GENE-DB human TR gene sequences. A later analysis assigned CDR3 sequences and most-parsimonious VDJ recombination scenarios with the TCRdist pipeline. A later analysis defined each TCR beta chain by its CDR3 amino acid sequence plus V-gene family, and excluded reads lacking a unique V-gene family. A later analysis removed 592 highly shared, low-generation-probability nucleotide sequences to deal with suspected cross-contamination and a sequencing artifact. For each public chain, a later analysis derived a clonal expansion index from normalized ranks of inferred template counts within each repertoire. In a later analysis, generation probabilities were computed using a VDJ recombination model fitted to out-of-frame rearrangements, and the results were checked against IGoR. In a later analysis, TCR-TCR, TCR-HLA and TCR-CMV co-occurrence was scored with hypergeometric tests, and a repertoire-size bias correction was applied to TCR pairs. To estimate false discovery rates, a later analysis permuted the HLA or CMV assignments 20 times. In a later analysis, co-occurring TCRs were grouped using DBSCAN, and TCRdist sequence similarity was added for clustering within HLA-allele-positive subsets. Co-occurrence clustering excluded repertoires with fewer than 30,000 or more than 120,000 public chains, plus five with anomalous nucleotide sharing. TCRdb re-hosts the immuneACCESS table, in-frame sequences only. Its copies lack some clones; in the studies checked, an unresolved V gene accounts for under half of them, and the cause for the rest is not known. V and J calls and clone size are as listed in that table; D and trimming were resolved from the DNA. The sample has 140,000 to 150,000 clones on record, approximately 79% of them singletons. Clones ranked in the top ten supply around 6.7% of the sample.

According to the germline V gene, CDR1 reads SGHRS and CDR2 reads YFSETQ. V and J are trimmed by 0 bases and 5 bases, and the gene matches miss 5 bases of the junction. The cysteine opens and the phenylalanine closes a CDR3 of 16 amino acids. Just the 48-base CDR3 DNA is kept, in frame starting at base 1. For this clone: No cognate antigen has been identified for it. No base quality information exists; no much larger clone differs at one position.

Source material: PBMCs. This chain is built from TRBV5-1 and TRBJ2-5, with 12 junctional bases fitting TRBD2. The sequence derives from a woman in her 40s in good health and CMV-seropositive. The DNA sequence reads TGCGCCAGCAGCTTGGATTTTGGGACTAGCGGGGAGACCCAGTACTTC. The resulting protein is CASSLDFGTSGETQYF.